The 8 T cell receptor beta chains below were found in one sample sequenced in a study of regulatory T cells in long-lasting Graves disease. Researchers made TCR beta libraries by using iRepertoire HTBI primers and running Arm-PCR on CDR3 regions. Each CDR3 protein is one row after TCRdb ran MiXCR on the multiplex PCR reads. The data show roughly 420,000 distinct CDR3 sequences, with about a sixth seen just once and 20% to 25% held by the top ten. The time point denotes: newly diagnosed GD, antithyroid drugs for less than 3 months. Following extraction of RNA from PBMCs, that RNA was used to make the TCR library. These data were also reused for a study on T cells in Graves' hyperthyroidism and ophthalmopathy.

The sequencing used peripheral blood mononuclear cells (PBMCs), collected at new diagnosis, from a patient treated with antithyroid drugs. Receptors originate from a woman younger than 30 with Graves disease.

This clonotype was seen repeatedly, ten times or more. This chain connects TRBV7-8 to TRBJ1-2, with a tentative D call TRBD1 (6 bases). Trimming removed 1 base at V and 5 bases at J, with 11 bases between. The CDR3 sequence is 14 residues long. Germline CDR1 SGHVS, CDR2 FQNEAQ. CDR3 protein: CASSLDGTLYGYTF. CDR3 DNA sequence: TGTGCCAGCAGCTTAGACGGGACATTATATGGCTACACCTTC. The whole variable domain, remainder taken from reference TRBV7-8 and TRBJ1-2, is GAGVSQSPRYKVAKRGQDVALRCDPISGHVSLFWYQQALGQGPEFLTYFQNEAQLDKSGLPSDRFFAERPEGSVSTLKIQRTQQEDSAVYLCASSLDGTLYGYTFGSGTRLTVV.

This clonotype was counted many times. This chain joins TRBV11-2 and TRBJ2-1; no clear D. Deletions cut 2 bases from V and 0 bases from J, with 11 bases between. The CDR3 spans 16 residues. CDR1 and CDR2 from the germline V gene are SGHAT and FQNNGV. This CDR3 reads CASSLFSGGSYNEQFF. CDR3 coding DNA: TGTGCCAGCAGCTTATTCTCTGGCGGCTCCTACAATGAGCAGTTCTTC.

This clonotype was counted at least ten times. The chain has TRBV29-1 and TRBJ2-7; 8 bases agree with TRBD2. V dropped 4 bases and J dropped 6; count of bases not matched to a gene: 8. The CDR3 spans 13 residues. The V gene's germline CDR1 is SQVTM and CDR2 ANQGSEA. The CDR3 here is CSVVPGLEAEQYF. DNA for the CDR3: TGCAGCGTTGTCCCGGGACTAGAGGCCGAGCAGTACTTC.

The rearrangement joins TRBV5-4 to TRBJ2-7; 14 positions match TRBD2. The CDR3 loop spans 16 amino acids. Germline CDR1 and CDR2: SGHNT and YYREEE (reference sequence). J lost 9 bases, V lost 0 bases, and 8 bases had no gene match. The CDR3 spells CASSLEVGLAGVRQYF. In nucleotides, the CDR3 is TGTGCCAGCAGCTTGGAAGTGGGACTAGCGGGGGTCCGGCAGTACTTC.

On this clonotype itself: Since a much larger clone is just one base distant, this may be a read error. This sequence joins TRBV20-1 and TRBJ2-7; possibly TRBD2 for D (5 bases). Germline loops: CDR1 DFQATT, CDR2 SNEGSKA (reference sequence). Deletions cut 3 bases from V and 7 bases from J, with 16 bases between. This CDR3 comprises 13 residues. The CDR3 region has the DNA TGCAGTGCTAGCTCACTAGTCTCCTTGGAGCAGTACTTC. Residues: CSASSLVSLEQYF.

The V call is TRBV5-1, the J call TRBJ1-1, with a tentative D call TRBD1 (5 bases). V was pared by 4 bases and J by 2 bases, with 15 bases between. Germline V lookup: CDR1 SGHRS, CDR2 YFSETQ. CDR3 length equals 15 residues. The CDR3 loop reads CASSPDQGDNTEAFF. CDR3 DNA: TGCGCCAGCAGCCCAGATCAGGGAGATAACACTGAAGCTTTCTTT.

In this sample, this clonotype turned up many times. This chain links TRBV20-1 with TRBJ1-1; D is unclear. This CDR3 is built from 14 residues. The V end lost 0 bases, the J end lost 5 bases, and 13 bases lay between the germline ends. Germline V gives CDR1 DFQATT, CDR2 SNEGSKA (reference sequence). The CDR3 nucleotides read TGCAGTGCTAGAGAGCAGGTAGTCATTACTGAAGCTTTCTTT. Its protein product is CSAREQVVITEAFF.

To note about this clonotype: Possible read error: a much larger clone is one base away. The chain combines TRBV11-2 with TRBJ2-5; 9 bases map to TRBD1. This CDR3 has 15 amino acids. Germline assignment: CDR1 SGHAT and CDR2 FQNNGV. V was pared by 5 bases and J by 1 base, with 5 bases of the junction left unmatched. This CDR3 reads CASSPRDRAQETQYF. In DNA form, the CDR3 reads TGTGCCAGCAGCCCCCGGGACAGGGCCCAAGAGACCCAGTACTTC. Variable domain in full (rest from reference TRBV11-2 and TRBJ2-5): EAGVAQSPRYKIIEKRQSVAFWCNPISGHATLYWYQQILGQGPKLLIQFQNNGVVDDSQLPKDRFSAERLKGVDSTLKIQPAKLEDSAVYLCASSPRDRAQETQYFGPGTRLLVL.